These 8 T cell receptor beta chains share one sample of origin, sequenced in a study of cytomegalovirus exposure and HLA in healthy donors. The PCR made use of 60 Vbeta and 13 Jbeta primers. Assay: immunoSEQ multiplex PCR; the TCRdb copy retains only in-frame clones and omits some. The sample lists 150,000 to 200,000 clones; more than 80% were seen once. Sequencing input: PBMCs. The receptors stem from a male donor in good health and CMV-seronegative.

The V and J genes are TRBV4-2 and TRBJ1-2; no definite D call. This CDR3 contains 15 residues. Germline CDR1 LGHNA, CDR2 YNFKEQ. Deletions cut 1 base from V and 1 base from J, with 10 bases between. CDR3 residues: CASSQVDGDNYGYTF. CDR3 nucleotide sequence: TGTGCCAGCAGCCAAGTGGACGGGGATAACTATGGCTACACCTTC.

This chain uses TRBV9 with TRBJ2-7, with TRBD1 matching over 12 bases. The CDR3 is 15 amino acids. With V trimmed by 5 bases and J by 5 bases, 8 bases remained unmatched. Germline V gene data show CDR1 as SGDLS and CDR2 as YYNGEE. CDR3 bases: TGTGCCAGCAGTGGGGGGGGGACAGGGGGCGACGAGCAGTACTTC. Protein: CASSGGGTGGDEQYF. The variable domain in full, with the rest retrieved from reference TRBV9 and TRBJ2-7, is DSGVTQTPKHLITATGQRVTLRCSPRSGDLSVYWYQQSLDQGLQFLIQYYNGEERAKGNILERFSAQQFPDLHSELNLSSLELGDSALYFCASSGGGTGGDEQYFGPGTRLTVT.

The chain is built from TRBV19 and TRBJ2-3; D may be TRBD2 (6 bases). The CDR3 loop spans 15 amino acids. V was clipped by 4 bases and J by 5 bases, with 16 bases between them. The germline CDR1 and CDR2 sequences are LNHDA and SQIVND (reference sequence). The CDR3 here is CASSNRELGKDTQYF. The CDR3, as DNA: TGTGCCAGTAGTAACCGGGAGTTGGGGAAAGATACGCAGTATTTT.

V gene TRBV9 combines with J gene TRBJ2-3; D perhaps matches TRBD2 (6 bases). In germline, CDR1 is SGDLS, CDR2 YYNGEE. With 0 bases removed from V and 4 bases from J, the gap between germline ends came to 12 bases. The CDR3 runs to 15 residues. CDR3 sequence (DNA): TGTGCCAGCAGCGTAGATGGCGGGGCCCCAGATACGCAGTATTTT. Translation gives CASSVDGGAPDTQYF.

This clone was recorded once. The chain is built from TRBV25-1 and TRBJ1-5, with unresolved D. CDR3 length equals 13 residues. V was clipped by 1 base and J by 8 bases, with 9 bases between them. In germline, CDR1 is MGHDK, CDR2 SYGVNS. The CDR3: CASSELGEEPQHF. CDR3 bases: TGTGCCAGCAGTGAATTGGGTGAGGAGCCCCAGCATTTT.

This sequence joins TRBV6-1 and TRBJ1-6; D is unresolved. V dropped 6 bases and J dropped 7 bases, with 16 bases sitting between them. The CDR3 runs to 15 residues. Germline CDR1 is MNHNS and CDR2 is SASEGT. Written as DNA, the CDR3 is TGTGCCAGCAGCCCAATTGTGGGCAGAAATTCACCCCTCCACTTT. Translating it yields CASSPIVGRNSPLHF.

The chain joins TRBV10-2 to TRBJ1-5; no reliable D call. The CDR3 totals 14 residues. Trimming took 2 bases from V and 0 from J, leaving 5 bases between them. CDR1 and CDR2 (germline): WSHSY, SAAADI. CDR3 loop: CASSEIDSNQPQHF. The CDR3 DNA reads TGCGCCAGCAGTGAGATAGATAGCAATCAGCCCCAGCATTTT.

The chain combines TRBV9 with TRBJ2-3; TRBD1 matches 9 bases. V shed 0 bases, J shed 0 bases, and the junction held 2 bases outside the gene matches. Germline CDR1 reads SGDLS; CDR2 reads YYNGEE. The CDR3 has 16 residues. The CDR3 spells CASSVGTGASTDTQYF. The CDR3 DNA follows: TGTGCCAGCAGCGTAGGGACAGGGGCTAGCACAGATACGCAGTATTTT.